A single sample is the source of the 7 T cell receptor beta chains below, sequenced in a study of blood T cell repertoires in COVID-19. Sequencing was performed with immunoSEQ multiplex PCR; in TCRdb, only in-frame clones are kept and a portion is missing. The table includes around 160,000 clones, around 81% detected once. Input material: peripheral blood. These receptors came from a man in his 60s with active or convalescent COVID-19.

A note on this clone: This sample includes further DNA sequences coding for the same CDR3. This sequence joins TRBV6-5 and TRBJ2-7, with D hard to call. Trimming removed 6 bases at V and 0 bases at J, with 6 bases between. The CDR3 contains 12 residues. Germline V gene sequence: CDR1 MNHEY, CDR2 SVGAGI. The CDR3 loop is CASRQFSYEQYF. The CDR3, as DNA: TGTGCCAGCAGACAGTTCTCCTACGAGCAGTACTTC.

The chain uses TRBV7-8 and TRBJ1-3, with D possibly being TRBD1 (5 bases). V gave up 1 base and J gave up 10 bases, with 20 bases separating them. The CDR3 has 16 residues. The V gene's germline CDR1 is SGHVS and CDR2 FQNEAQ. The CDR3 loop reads CASSLGSGTLEGTIYF. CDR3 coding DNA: TGTGCCAGCAGCTTAGGTTCCGGGACTCTCGAGGGGACCATATATTTT. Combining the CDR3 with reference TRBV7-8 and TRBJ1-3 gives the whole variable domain GAGVSQSPRYKVAKRGQDVALRCDPISGHVSLFWYQQALGQGPEFLTYFQNEAQLDKSGLPSDRFFAERPEGSVSTLKIQRTQQEDSAVYLCASSLGSGTLEGTIYFGEGSWLTVV.

The CDR3 here is CASSWGGDQPQHF. The DNA for the CDR3 is TGTGCCAGCAGTTGGGGGGGGGATCAGCCCCAGCATTTT. The chain has TRBV12-3 or TRBV12-4 and TRBJ1-5, with a weak D call TRBD1 (5 bases). The length of the CDR3 is 13 residues. The V end lost 4 bases, the J end lost 5 bases, and 9 bases lay between the germline ends.

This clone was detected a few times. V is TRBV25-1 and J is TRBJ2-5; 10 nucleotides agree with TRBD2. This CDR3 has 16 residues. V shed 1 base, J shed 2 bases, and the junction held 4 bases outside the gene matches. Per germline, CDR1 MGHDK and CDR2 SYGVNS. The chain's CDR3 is CASSESRTSGQETQYF. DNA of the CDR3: TGTGCCAGCAGTGAATCCAGGACTAGCGGTCAAGAGACCCAGTACTTC.

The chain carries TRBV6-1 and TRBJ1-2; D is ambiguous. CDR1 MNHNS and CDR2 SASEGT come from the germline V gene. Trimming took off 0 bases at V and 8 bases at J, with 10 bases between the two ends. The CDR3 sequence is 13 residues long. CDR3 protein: CASSEAQVQGYTF. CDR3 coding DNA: TGTGCCAGCAGTGAAGCTCAAGTTCAGGGCTACACCTTC.

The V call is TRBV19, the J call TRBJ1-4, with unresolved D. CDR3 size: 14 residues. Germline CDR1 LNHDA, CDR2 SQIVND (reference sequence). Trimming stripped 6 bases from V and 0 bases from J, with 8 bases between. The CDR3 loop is CASRGVATNEKLFF. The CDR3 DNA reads TGTGCCAGTAGAGGAGTTGCAACTAATGAAAAACTGTTTTTT.

The CDR3 DNA follows: TGTGCCAGCAGTTCGACTCCCCTGGTCCATGAGCAGTTCTTC. This encodes CASSSTPLVHEQFF. V is TRBV28 and J is TRBJ2-1; unclear D gene. V was clipped by 4 bases and J by 8 bases, with 15 bases between them. Germline V gene lookup returns CDR1 MDHEN and CDR2 SYDVKM. The CDR3 runs 14 residues.